The 9 T cell receptor beta chains listed next were all sequenced from one sample in a study of blood T cell repertoires in COVID-19. Measured with immunoSEQ multiplex PCR; TCRdb has only the in-frame clones, and not every one. The profile shows 150,000 to 200,000 clones, around four fifths of them singletons. Sequencing used PBMCs or T cells enriched from blood (not recorded which). These receptors all come from a woman aged 60-70 years who had recovered from COVID-19.

The chain couples TRBV7-7 to TRBJ2-1, with TRBD2 identical over 12 bases. Trimming cost V 3 bases and J 6 bases; bases outside gene matches: 0. CDR3 length equals 14 residues. The germline gives CDR1 SSHAT, CDR2 FNYEAQ (reference sequence). The CDR3 nucleotides are TGTGCCAGCAGCTTGACTAGCGGGAGCAATGAGCAGTTCTTC. It translates to CASSLTSGSNEQFF.

This chain connects TRBV2 to TRBJ2-7; a weak D match, TRBD2 (5 bases). Germline V gene data show CDR1 as SNHLY and CDR2 as FYNNEI. The V end lost 3 bases, the J end lost 2 bases, and 5 bases lay between the germline ends. The CDR3 length is 12 residues. CDR3 DNA: TGTGCCAGCAGTGAGGAGGCCTACGAGCAGTACTTC. Translating gives CASSEEAYEQYF.

This rearrangement joins TRBV19 to TRBJ1-2; 9 bases align to TRBD1. The CDR3 totals 15 residues. The germline V gene has CDR1 LNHDA and CDR2 SQIVND (reference sequence). V shed 3 bases and J 6 bases; nucleotides not matched to a gene: 8. CDR3 coding DNA: TGTGCCAGTAGTATCCGCTCTTGGACAGGGGATGGCTACACCTTC. It codes for CASSIRSWTGDGYTF.

V and J are TRBV3-1 (or the pseudogene TRBV3-2) and TRBJ2-1; no reliable D call. Per the germline V gene, CDR1 is LGHDT and CDR2 is YNNKEL (reference sequence). Between the trimmed V and J ends, which lost 0 bases and 9 bases, there was a span of 15 bases. The CDR3 spans 15 residues. CDR3 DNA: TGTGCCAGCAGCCAAGACGGTCTAGTCAATGCTGAGCAGTTCTTC. Translating gives CASSQDGLVNAEQFF.

This clone was observed a single time. The gene calls are TRBV18 and TRBJ2-7; 13 bases are a match to TRBD2. The junction had 4 bases not matched to a gene; V was cut back by 3 bases and J by 5 bases. CDR3 size: 15 residues. Per the germline V gene, CDR1 is KGHSH and CDR2 is LQKENI. This CDR3 is CASSPRTSGGHEQYF. The CDR3 DNA follows: TGTGCCAGCTCACCGCGGACTAGCGGGGGACACGAGCAGTACTTC.

This sequence joins TRBV6-6 and TRBJ2-7; 7 positions agree with TRBD1. Trimming took 2 bases from V and 2 from J; bases not matched to a gene: 9. The CDR3 has 16 amino acids. CDR1 is MNHNY and CDR2 is SVGAGI in the germline V gene (reference sequence). The CDR3 DNA reads TGTGCCAGCAGTTACGCCGCTCCCGGACAGGCCTACGAGCAGTACTTC. As protein: CASSYAAPGQAYEQYF.

The J gene is TRBJ2-5, the V gene TRBV7-9; 8 bases fit TRBD1. V shed 8 bases and J 7 bases; nucleotides not matched to a gene: 15. The CDR3 contains 15 residues. Germline lookup yields CDR1 SEHNR and CDR2 FQNEAQ (reference sequence). CDR3: CASHSTAGGAGTQYF. The CDR3 nucleotides read TGTGCCAGCCACTCTACAGCAGGGGGCGCAGGGACCCAGTACTTC.

The chain recombines TRBV10-1 with TRBJ2-1; no clear D gene. CDR3 length: 13 amino acids. Trimming removed 3 bases from V and 9 bases from J, with 12 bases in between. CDR1 and CDR2 from the germline V gene are WNHNN and SYGVQD (reference sequence). The CDR3 DNA reads TGCGCCAGCAGTGATCTGAGGTCGGGTGAGCAGTTCTTC. Translating gives CASSDLRSGEQFF.

This clone showed up just once. The rearrangement uses TRBV28 and TRBJ1-5; TRBD1 matches at 8 bases. CDR3 length: 15 amino acids. Germline V gene data show CDR1 as MDHEN and CDR2 as SYDVKM. Trimming took 2 bases from V and 6 from J; bases not matched to a gene: 6. This chain's CDR3 is CASSLTGGERQPQHF. Here the CDR3 DNA reads TGTGCCAGCAGTTTAACAGGGGGGGAACGTCAGCCCCAGCATTTT.